A single sample is the source of the 18 T cell receptor beta chains below, sequenced in a study of blood T cell repertoires in COVID-19. The assay was immunoSEQ multiplex PCR, and TCRdb's table has in-frame clones only and misses some. The top ten clones hold more than 5% of a sample with 100,000 or so clones, roughly 92% of them seen once. The source material was peripheral blood. The receptor set was obtained from a man between 65 and 85 years old with acute or convalescent COVID-19.

V gene TRBV28 combines with J gene TRBJ1-1, with D possibly TRBD1 on 5 matching bases. Trimming shortened V by 4 bases and J by 2 bases, and 20 bases separated the two germline ends. The CDR3 extends over 17 amino acids. Germline CDR1 MDHEN, CDR2 SYDVKM. CDR3 coding DNA: TGTGCCAGCAGTTGGCCTGTTAGGGGCCCATCCAACACTGAAGCTTTCTTT. This encodes CASSWPVRGPSNTEAFF.

V is TRBV28 and J is TRBJ2-2; 8 positions match TRBD1. The CDR3 is 20 residues long. The V segment lost 6 bases and the J segment 2 bases; nucleotides outside the gene matches: 20. CDR1 and CDR2 from the germline V gene are MDHEN and SYDVKM. As DNA, the CDR3 is TGTGCCAGCAGGGGAACCGGGACAGGACATCAAGCACATAACACCGGGGAGCTGTTTTTT. The encoded protein is CASRGTGTGHQAHNTGELFF. Full variable domain (rest looked up from reference TRBV28 and TRBJ2-2): DVKVTQSSRYLVKRTGEKVFLECVQDMDHENMFWYRQDPGLGLRLIYFSYDVKMKEKGDIPEGYSVSREKKERFSLILESASTNQTSMYLCASRGTGTGHQAHNTGELFFGEGSRLTVL.

This chain joins TRBV6-5 and TRBJ2-1, with TRBD2 as a possible D gene (6 bases). CDR1 and CDR2 (germline): MNHEY, SVGAGI. V lost 1 base, J lost 7 bases, and 14 bases lay in between. This CDR3 contains 15 residues. CDR3 DNA: TGTGCCAGCAGTTACTTGCTAGCGAAGGGAAATGAGCAGTTCTTC. Residues: CASSYLLAKGNEQFF.

A word on this clone: The same CDR3 arises from other DNA sequences in this sample as well. The rearrangement links TRBV28 to TRBJ2-7, with 8 bases aligning to TRBD2. The V segment lost 6 bases and the J segment 0 bases; nucleotides outside the gene matches: 7. CDR1 and CDR2 from the germline V gene are MDHEN and SYDVKM. The CDR3 contains 15 residues. This CDR3 reads CASSRTSGSSYEQYF. The CDR3 bases are TGTGCCAGCAGCCGCACTAGCGGAAGCTCCTACGAGCAGTACTTC.

This clone showed up just a few times. The chain uses TRBV5-4 and TRBJ2-3, with TRBD1 identical over 8 bases. Germline CDR1 reads SGHNT; CDR2 reads YYREEE (reference sequence). The CDR3 has 15 residues. J lost 0 bases, V lost 0 bases, and 0 bases had no gene match. CDR3 loop: CASSLGQGSTDTQYF. CDR3 nucleotide sequence: TGTGCCAGCAGCTTGGGACAGGGGAGCACAGATACGCAGTATTTT.

The rearrangement joins TRBV6-6 to TRBJ2-5; a possible D gene is TRBD2 (6 bases). The CDR3 runs 16 residues. V lost 6 bases and J 1 base, leaving 18 bases between the germline ends. Germline CDR1 is MNHNY and CDR2 is SVGAGI (reference sequence). CDR3 residues: CASRGSGWGFQETQYF. Written as DNA, the CDR3 is TGTGCCAGCAGGGGTAGCGGTTGGGGTTTCCAAGAGACCCAGTACTTC.

V usage is TRBV5-1 and J usage is TRBJ2-3, with TRBD2 matching 8 bases. There are 15 residues in the CDR3. Losses at the gene ends were 4 bases for V and 4 bases for J; bases not matched to a gene: 8. The germline V gene has CDR1 SGHRS and CDR2 YFSETQ. The CDR3 loop is CASSAGGGSADTQYF. Written as DNA, the CDR3 is TGCGCCAGCAGCGCGGGGGGCGGGAGCGCAGATACGCAGTATTTT.

The J gene is TRBJ1-5, the V gene TRBV15, with D unresolved. CDR1 and CDR2 (germline): LNHNV, YYDKDF (reference sequence). This CDR3 has 14 amino acids. V was cut by 1 base and J by 10 bases, with 14 bases left in between. CDR3 protein: CATSRARAPGPQHF. The CDR3 DNA follows: TGTGCCACCAGCAGAGCGAGGGCCCCGGGACCCCAGCATTTT.

The chain couples TRBV5-1 to TRBJ1-2; possibly TRBD1 for D (6 bases). The ends were cut back, 1 base at V and 3 bases at J, with 10 bases in the middle. Germline CDR1 reads SGHRS; CDR2 reads YFSETQ. The CDR3 length is 14 residues. The CDR3 loop reads CASSLIPGDYGYTF. CDR3 DNA sequence: TGCGCCAGCAGCTTGATTCCAGGGGACTATGGCTACACCTTC.

This chain uses TRBV27 with TRBJ1-1; a weak D match, TRBD1 (5 bases). The CDR3 consists of 13 residues. V was shortened by 8 bases and J by 5 bases, with 15 bases between the two germline ends. The germline CDR1 and CDR2 sequences are MNHEY and SMNVEV (reference sequence). The CDR3 protein is CASGVLGRTEAFF. CDR3 bases: TGTGCCAGCGGCGTTTTGGGGCGAACTGAAGCTTTCTTT.

This clone appeared once. The V and J genes are TRBV5-1 and TRBJ1-1, with D possibly matching TRBD1 (5 bases). From germline, CDR1 is SGHRS and CDR2 YFSETQ. This CDR3 spans 15 amino acids. Between the trimmed V and J ends, which lost 2 bases and 0 bases, there was a span of 11 bases. The CDR3 DNA reads TGCGCCAGCAGCTTACAGGACACCGTGAACACTGAAGCTTTCTTT. Protein product: CASSLQDTVNTEAFF.

The rearrangement links TRBV4-1 to TRBJ1-3; a possible D gene is TRBD1 (5 bases). V lost 1 base and J lost 1, with 17 bases in between. Germline loops: CDR1 MGHRA, CDR2 YSYEKL. This CDR3 has 18 amino acids. The CDR3 DNA follows: TGCGCCAGCAGCCAAGCCGGGGGACGGGTAGGATCTGGAAACACCATATATTTT. It is translated as CASSQAGGRVGSGNTIYF.

This rearrangement joins TRBV5-1 to TRBJ2-1; the D gene is possibly TRBD2 (5 bases). V was pared by 4 bases and J by 8 bases, with 16 bases between. Germline-derived CDR1 and CDR2 are SGHRS and YFSETQ. CDR3 size: 14 residues. The CDR3 nucleotides read TGCGCCAGCAGCCCATCGGACTGGATCGATGAGCAGTTCTTC. It translates to CASSPSDWIDEQFF.

The chain has TRBV11-2 and TRBJ2-1, with D perhaps matching TRBD2 (5 bases). The ends were cut back, 4 bases at V and 3 bases at J, with 7 bases in the middle. Per the germline V gene, CDR1 is SGHAT and CDR2 is FQNNGV. The length of the CDR3 is 13 residues. CDR3 sequence reads: CASSSGLYNEQFF. The CDR3 nucleotides read TGTGCCAGCAGCTCTGGACTCTACAATGAGCAGTTCTTC.

J is TRBJ1-5 and V is TRBV11-2; D perhaps matches TRBD1 (5 bases). This CDR3 has 15 amino acids. V gave up 0 bases and J gave up 4 bases, with 10 bases separating them. Looked up from germline, CDR1 is SGHAT and CDR2 is FQNNGV. In DNA form, the CDR3 reads TGTGCCAGCAGCTTAGATTTGGCAGGGAATCAGCCCCAGCATTTT. Its translation is CASSLDLAGNQPQHF.

The CDR3 spells CASSVALIAGRDIQYF. For the CDR3, the DNA is TGTGCCAGCAGTGTTGCTTTGATAGCGGGGAGGGACATTCAGTACTTC. This chain connects TRBV2 to TRBJ2-4; 8 positions agree with TRBD2. Germline V CDR1 and CDR2: SNHLY, FYNNEI. The CDR3 is made up of 16 amino acids. V lost 4 bases and J lost 8; bases outside the gene matches: 13.

The chain joins TRBV11-2 to TRBJ1-3; TRBD1 matches at 9 bases. The length of the CDR3 is 16 residues. Per germline, CDR1 SGHAT and CDR2 FQNNGV. V shed 3 bases, J shed 4 bases, and the junction held 7 bases outside the gene matches. In DNA form, the CDR3 reads TGTGCCAGCAGCTTCCAGGACAGGGGAAAGGGAAACACCATATATTTT. Amino acid sequence: CASSFQDRGKGNTIYF.

The chain employs TRBV5-6 and TRBJ2-7; D is possibly TRBD2 (6 bases). Deletions cut 7 bases from V and 9 bases from J, with 20 bases between. Germline V gene sequence: CDR1 SGHDT, CDR2 YYEEEE. This CDR3 comprises 13 residues. The CDR3 nucleotides read TGTGCCAGCCGCTCTCGCGGGCGGGAAGGGCAGTACTTC. This encodes CASRSRGREGQYF.